This TCR beta chain was recovered during a study of blood T cell repertoires in COVID-19. The CDR3 is 16 amino acids. Germline V gene lookup returns CDR1 SGHTA and CDR2 FQGNSA. The V gene lost 0 bases and the J gene lost 8 bases, with 17 bases spanning the gap. Assay: immunoSEQ multiplex PCR; the TCRdb copy retains only in-frame clones and omits some. The sample lists about 210,000 clones; 75% to 90% were seen once. V and J are TRBV7-2 and TRBJ2-1; D is uncertain. The sequence was obtained from a woman between 40 and 50 years old with acute or convalescent COVID-19. Sequenced sample: peripheral blood. The CDR3 region is CASSLAQALHGYEQFF. Written as DNA, the CDR3 is TGTGCCAGCAGCTTAGCGCAGGCCCTCCATGGGTATGAGCAGTTCTTC.